The clone carrying this TCR beta chain appeared a few times. The antigen remains undetermined. The data belong to a study of molecular identifiers for immune sequencing clone quantification. Points from the study as a whole: With a barcode shared among identical TCR molecules, highly expanded clone sizes could be underestimated.

V lost 3 bases, J lost 2 bases, and 11 bases stayed unmatched. From germline, CDR1 is MNHEY and CDR2 SMNVEV (reference sequence). This CDR3 is 17 amino acids long. Previously described methods with listed TCR primers produced the bulk TCR libraries. In TCRdb, the PCR reads were re-called with MiXCR into one record per CDR3 protein. The data contain 400,000 to 600,000 distinct CDR3 sequences, roughly 26% of them singletons. The sequenced material came from naive CD8+ T cells from blood, with Jurkat cell RNA spiked in. Subset denoted: FACS-sorted CD8+CD4-CCR7+CD45RA+ naive T cells. This chain uses TRBV27 with TRBJ2-3, with 7 bases that match TRBD1. The TCR comes from a human donor in good health. Some libraries in this study had Jurkat cell RNA spiked in. CDR3 nucleotides: TGTGCCAGCAGTTTTAGGAGGACAGGACCCGACACAGATACGCAGTATTTT. It encodes CASSFRRTGPDTDTQYF.